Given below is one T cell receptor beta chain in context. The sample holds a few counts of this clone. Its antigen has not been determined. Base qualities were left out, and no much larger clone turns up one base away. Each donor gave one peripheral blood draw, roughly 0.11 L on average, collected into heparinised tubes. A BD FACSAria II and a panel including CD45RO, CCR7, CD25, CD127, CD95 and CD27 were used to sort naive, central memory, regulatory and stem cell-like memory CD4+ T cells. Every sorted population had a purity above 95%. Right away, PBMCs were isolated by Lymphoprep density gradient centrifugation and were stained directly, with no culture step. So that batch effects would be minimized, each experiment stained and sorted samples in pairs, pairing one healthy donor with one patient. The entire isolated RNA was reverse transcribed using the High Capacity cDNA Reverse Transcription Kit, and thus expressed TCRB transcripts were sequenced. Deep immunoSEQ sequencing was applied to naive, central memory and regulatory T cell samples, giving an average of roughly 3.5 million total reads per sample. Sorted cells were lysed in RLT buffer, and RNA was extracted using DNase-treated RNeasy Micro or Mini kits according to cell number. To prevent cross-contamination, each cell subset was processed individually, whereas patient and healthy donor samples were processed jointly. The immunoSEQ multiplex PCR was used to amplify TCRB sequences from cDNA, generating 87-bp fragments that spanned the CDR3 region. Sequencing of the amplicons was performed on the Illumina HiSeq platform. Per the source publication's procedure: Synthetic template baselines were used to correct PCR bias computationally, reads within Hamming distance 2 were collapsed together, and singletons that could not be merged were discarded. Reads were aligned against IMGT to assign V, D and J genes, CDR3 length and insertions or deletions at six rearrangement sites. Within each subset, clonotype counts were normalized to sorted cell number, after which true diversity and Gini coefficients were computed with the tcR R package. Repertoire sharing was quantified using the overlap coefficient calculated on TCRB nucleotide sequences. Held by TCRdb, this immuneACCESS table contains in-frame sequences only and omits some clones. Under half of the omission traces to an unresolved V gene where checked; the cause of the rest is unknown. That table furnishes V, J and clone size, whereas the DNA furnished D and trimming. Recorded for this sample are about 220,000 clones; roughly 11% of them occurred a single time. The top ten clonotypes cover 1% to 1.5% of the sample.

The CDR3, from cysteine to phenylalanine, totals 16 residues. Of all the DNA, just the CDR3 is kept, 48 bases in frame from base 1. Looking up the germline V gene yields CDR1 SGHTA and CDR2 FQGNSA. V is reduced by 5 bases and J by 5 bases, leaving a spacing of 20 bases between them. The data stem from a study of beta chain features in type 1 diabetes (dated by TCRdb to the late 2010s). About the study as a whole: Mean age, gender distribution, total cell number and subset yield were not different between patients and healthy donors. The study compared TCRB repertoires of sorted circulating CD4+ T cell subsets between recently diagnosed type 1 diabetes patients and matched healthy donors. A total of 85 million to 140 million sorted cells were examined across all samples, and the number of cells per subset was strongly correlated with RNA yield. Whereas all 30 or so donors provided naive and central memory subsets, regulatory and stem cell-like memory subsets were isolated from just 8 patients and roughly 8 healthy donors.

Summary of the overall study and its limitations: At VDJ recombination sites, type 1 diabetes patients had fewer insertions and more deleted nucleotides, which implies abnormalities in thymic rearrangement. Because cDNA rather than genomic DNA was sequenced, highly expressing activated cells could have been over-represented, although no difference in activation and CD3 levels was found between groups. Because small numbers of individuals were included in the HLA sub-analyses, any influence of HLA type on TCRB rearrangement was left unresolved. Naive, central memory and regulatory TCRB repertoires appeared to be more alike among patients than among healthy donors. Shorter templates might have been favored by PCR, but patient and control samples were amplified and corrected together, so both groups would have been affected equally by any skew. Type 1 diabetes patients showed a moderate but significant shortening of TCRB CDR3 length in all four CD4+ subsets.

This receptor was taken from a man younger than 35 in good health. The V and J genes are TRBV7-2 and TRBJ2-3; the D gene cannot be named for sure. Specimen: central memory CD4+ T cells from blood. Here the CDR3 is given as CASSPPWAAVGDTQYF. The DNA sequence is TGTGCCAGCAGCCCACCTTGGGCTGCCGTGGGAGATACGCAGTATTTT.